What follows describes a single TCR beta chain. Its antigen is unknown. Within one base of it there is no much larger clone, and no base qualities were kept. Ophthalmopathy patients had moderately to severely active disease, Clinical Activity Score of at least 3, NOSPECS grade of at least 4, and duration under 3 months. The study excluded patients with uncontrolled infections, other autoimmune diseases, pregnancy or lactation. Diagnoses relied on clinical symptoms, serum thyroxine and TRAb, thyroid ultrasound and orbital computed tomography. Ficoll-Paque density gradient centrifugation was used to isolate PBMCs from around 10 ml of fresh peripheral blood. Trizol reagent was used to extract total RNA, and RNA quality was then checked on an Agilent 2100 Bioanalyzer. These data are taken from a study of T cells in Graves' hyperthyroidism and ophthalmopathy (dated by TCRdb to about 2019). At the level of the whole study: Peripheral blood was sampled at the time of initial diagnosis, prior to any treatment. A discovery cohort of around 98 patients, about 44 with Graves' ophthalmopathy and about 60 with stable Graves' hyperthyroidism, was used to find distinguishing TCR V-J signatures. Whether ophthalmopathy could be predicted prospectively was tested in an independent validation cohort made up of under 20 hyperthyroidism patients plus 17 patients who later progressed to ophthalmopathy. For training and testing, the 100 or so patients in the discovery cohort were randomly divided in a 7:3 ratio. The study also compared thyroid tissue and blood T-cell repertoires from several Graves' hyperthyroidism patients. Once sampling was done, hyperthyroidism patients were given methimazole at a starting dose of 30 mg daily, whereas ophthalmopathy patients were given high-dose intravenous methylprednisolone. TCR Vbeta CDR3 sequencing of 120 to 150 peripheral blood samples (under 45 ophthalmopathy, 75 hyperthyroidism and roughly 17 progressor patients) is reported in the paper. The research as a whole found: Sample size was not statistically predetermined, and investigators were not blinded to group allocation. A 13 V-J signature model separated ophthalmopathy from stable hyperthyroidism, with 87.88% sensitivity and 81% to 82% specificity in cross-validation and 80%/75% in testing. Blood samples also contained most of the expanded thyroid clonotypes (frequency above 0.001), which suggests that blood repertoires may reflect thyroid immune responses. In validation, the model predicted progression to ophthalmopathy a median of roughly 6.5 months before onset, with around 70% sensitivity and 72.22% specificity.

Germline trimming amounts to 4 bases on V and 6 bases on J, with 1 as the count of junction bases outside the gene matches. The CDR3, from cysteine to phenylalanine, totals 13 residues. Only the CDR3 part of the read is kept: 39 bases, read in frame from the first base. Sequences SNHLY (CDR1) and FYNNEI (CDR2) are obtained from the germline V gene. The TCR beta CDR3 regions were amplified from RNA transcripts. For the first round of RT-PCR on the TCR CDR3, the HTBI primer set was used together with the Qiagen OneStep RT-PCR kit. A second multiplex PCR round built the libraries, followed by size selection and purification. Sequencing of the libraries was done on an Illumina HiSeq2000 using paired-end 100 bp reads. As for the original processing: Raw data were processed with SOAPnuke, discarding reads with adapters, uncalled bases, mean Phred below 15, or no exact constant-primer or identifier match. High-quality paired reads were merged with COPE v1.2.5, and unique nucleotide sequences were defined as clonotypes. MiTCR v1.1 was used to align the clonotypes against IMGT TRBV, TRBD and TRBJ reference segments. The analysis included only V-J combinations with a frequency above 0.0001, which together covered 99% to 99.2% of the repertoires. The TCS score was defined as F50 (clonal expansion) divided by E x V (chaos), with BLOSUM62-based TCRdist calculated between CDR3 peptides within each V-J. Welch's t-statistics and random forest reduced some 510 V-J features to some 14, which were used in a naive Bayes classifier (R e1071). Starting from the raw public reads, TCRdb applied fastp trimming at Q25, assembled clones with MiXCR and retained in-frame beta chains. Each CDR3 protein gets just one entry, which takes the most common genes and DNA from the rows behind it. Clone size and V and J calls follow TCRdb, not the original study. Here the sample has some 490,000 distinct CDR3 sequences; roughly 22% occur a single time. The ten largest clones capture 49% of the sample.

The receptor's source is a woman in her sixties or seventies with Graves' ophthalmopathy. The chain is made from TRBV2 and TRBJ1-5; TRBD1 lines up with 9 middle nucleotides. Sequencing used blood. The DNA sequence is TGTGCCAGCAGTGGACAGGGGGTTCAGCCCCAGCATTTT. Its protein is CASSGQGVQPQHF.